Described below is a single TCR beta chain sequence and its context. The repertoire was sequenced with immunoSEQ multiplex PCR; TCRdb's copy has only in-frame clones and lacks some. In the table there are around 130,000 clones, about 88% of which are singletons. The data originate from a study of blood T cell repertoires in COVID-19. This CDR3 region has 16 residues. V lost 0 bases and J lost 0, with 9 bases in between. CDR1 MGHRA and CDR2 YSYEKL come from the germline V gene. Participant age was about 18 to 89 years, and participants resided in approximately 24 US areas. The chain couples TRBV4-1 to TRBJ1-3; D gene unclear. The sequence was obtained from a man aged 40-55 years with acute COVID-19. Sequenced: PBMCs or T cells enriched from blood (not recorded which). Here the CDR3 reads CASSQESLFSGNTIYF. The CDR3 nucleotides read TGCGCCAGCAGCCAAGAAAGCCTGTTCTCTGGAAACACCATATATTTT.